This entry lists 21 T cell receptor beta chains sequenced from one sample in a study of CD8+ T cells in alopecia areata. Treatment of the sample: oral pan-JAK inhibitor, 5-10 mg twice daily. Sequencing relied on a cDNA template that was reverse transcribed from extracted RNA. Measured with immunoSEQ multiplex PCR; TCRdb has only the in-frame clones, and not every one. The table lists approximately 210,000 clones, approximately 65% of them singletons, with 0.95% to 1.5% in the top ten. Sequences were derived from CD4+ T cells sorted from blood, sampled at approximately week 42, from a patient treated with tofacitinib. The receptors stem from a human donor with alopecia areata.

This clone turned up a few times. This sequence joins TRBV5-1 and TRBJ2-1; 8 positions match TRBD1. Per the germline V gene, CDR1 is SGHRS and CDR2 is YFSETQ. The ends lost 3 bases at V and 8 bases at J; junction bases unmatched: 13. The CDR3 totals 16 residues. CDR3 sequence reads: CASSSGAGQGKDEQFF. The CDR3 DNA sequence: TGCGCCAGCAGCTCCGGGGCCGGACAGGGAAAAGATGAGCAGTTCTTC.

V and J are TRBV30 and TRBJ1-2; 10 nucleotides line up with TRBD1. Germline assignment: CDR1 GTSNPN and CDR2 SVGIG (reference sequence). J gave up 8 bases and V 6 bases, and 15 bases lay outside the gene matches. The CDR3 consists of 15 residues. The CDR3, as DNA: TGTGCCTGTAAACCCGGGACAGGGGCCTCGGGGGGCTACACCTTC. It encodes CACKPGTGASGGYTF.

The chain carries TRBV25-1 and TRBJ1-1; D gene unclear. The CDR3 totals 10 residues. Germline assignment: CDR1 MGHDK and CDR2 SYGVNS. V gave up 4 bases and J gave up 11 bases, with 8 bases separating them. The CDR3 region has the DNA TGTGCCAGCAGTGCCGGGCGGGCTTTCTTT. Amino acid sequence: CASSAGRAFF.

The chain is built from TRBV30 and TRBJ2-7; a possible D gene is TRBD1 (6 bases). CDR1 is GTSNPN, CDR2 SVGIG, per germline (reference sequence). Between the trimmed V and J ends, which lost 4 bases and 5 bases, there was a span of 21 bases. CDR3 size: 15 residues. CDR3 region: CAWTINTGFGDEQYF. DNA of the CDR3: TGTGCCTGGACTATCAACACAGGGTTCGGCGACGAGCAGTACTTC.

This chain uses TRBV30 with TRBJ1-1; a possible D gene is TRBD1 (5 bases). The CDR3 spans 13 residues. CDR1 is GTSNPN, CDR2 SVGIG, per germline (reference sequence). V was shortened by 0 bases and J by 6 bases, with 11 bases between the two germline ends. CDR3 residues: CAWSVNQGAEAFF. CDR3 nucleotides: TGTGCCTGGAGTGTCAACCAAGGGGCTGAAGCTTTCTTT.

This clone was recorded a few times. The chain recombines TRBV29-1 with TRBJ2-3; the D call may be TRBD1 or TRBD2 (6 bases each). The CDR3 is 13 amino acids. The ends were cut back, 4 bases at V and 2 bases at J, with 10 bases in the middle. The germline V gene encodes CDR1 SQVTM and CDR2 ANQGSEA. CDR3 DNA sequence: TGCAGCGTTGCCGGGGGCCCCACAGATACGCAGTATTTT. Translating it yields CSVAGGPTDTQYF.

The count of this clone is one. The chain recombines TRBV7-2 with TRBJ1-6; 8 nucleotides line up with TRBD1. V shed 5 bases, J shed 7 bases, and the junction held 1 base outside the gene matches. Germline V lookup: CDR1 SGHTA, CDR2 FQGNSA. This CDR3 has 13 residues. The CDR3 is CASSRQGNSPLHF. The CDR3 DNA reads TGTGCCAGCAGCCGACAGGGGAATTCACCCCTCCACTTT.

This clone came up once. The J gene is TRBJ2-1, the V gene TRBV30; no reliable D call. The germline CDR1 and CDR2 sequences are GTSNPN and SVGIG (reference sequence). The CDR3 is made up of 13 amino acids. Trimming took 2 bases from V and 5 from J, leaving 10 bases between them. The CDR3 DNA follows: TGTGCCTGGAGTAACGGTGGGGACAATGAGCAGTTCTTC. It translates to CAWSNGGDNEQFF.

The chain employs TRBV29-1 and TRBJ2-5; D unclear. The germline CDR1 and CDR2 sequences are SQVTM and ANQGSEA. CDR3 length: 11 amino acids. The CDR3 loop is CAQIGEETQYF. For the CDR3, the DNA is TGCGCCCAGATTGGGGAAGAGACCCAGTACTTC.

CDR3 in DNA: TGCAGCGCATCAACAATAGAGACCCAGTACTTC. Translating gives CSASTIETQYF. The chain links TRBV29-1 to TRBJ2-5; D is ambiguous. Trimming shortened V by 7 bases and J by 4 bases, and 10 bases separated the two germline ends. The CDR3 covers 11 residues. Germline CDR1 reads SQVTM; CDR2 reads ANQGSEA.

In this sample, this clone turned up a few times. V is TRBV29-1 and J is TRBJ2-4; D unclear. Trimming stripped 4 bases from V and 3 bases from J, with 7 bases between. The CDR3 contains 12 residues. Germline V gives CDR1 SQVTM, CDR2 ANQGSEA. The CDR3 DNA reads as TGCAGCGTTGGGCATGGCAAAAACATTCAGTACTTC. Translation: CSVGHGKNIQYF.

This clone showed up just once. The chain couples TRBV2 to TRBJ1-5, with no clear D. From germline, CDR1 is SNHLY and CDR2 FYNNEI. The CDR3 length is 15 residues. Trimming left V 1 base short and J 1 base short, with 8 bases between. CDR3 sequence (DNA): TGTGCCAGCAGTGAAGGGAACGCCAGCAATCAGCCCCAGCATTTT. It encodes CASSEGNASNQPQHF.

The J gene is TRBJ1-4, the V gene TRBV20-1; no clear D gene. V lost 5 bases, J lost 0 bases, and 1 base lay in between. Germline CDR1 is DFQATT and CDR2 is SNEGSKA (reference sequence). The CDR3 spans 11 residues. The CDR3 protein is CSASTNEKLFF. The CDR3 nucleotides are TGCAGTGCTTCAACTAATGAAAAACTGTTTTTT.

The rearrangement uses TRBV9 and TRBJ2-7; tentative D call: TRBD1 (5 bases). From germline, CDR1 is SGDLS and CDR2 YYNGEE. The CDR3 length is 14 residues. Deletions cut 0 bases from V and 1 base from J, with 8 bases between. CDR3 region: CASSVGQSSYEQYF. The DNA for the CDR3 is TGTGCCAGCAGCGTAGGACAGTCATCCTACGAGCAGTACTTC.

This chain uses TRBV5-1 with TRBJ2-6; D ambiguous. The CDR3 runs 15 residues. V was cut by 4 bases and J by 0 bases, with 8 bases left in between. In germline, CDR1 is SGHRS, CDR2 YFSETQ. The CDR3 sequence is CASSRDLSGANVLTF. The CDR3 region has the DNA TGCGCCAGCAGCAGAGACCTCTCTGGGGCCAACGTCCTGACTTTC.

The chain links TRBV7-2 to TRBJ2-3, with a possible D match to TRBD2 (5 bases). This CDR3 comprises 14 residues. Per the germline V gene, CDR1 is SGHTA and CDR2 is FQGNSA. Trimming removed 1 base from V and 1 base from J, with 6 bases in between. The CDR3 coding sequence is TGTGCCAGCAGCTTAGGGCGGGGCACAGATACGCAGTATTTT. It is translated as CASSLGRGTDTQYF. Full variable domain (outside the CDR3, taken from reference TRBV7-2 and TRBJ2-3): GAGVSQSPSNKVTEKGKDVELRCDPISGHTALYWYRQSLGQGLEFLIYFQGNSAPDKSGLPSDRFSAERTGGSVSTLTIQRTQQEDSAVYLCASSLGRGTDTQYFGPGTRLTVL.

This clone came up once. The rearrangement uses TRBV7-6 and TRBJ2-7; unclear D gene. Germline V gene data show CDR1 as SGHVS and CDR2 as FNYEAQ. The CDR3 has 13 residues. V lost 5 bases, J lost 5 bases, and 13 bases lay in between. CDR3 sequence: CASSAEEFNEQYF. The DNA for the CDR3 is TGTGCCAGCAGCGCCGAGGAGTTCAACGAGCAGTACTTC.

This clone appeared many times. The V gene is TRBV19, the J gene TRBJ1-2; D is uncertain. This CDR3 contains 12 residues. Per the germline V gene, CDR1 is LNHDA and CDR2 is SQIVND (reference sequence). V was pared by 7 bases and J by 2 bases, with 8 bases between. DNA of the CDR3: TGTGCCAGTATGAAGTTCAACTATGGCTACACCTTC. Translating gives CASMKFNYGYTF.

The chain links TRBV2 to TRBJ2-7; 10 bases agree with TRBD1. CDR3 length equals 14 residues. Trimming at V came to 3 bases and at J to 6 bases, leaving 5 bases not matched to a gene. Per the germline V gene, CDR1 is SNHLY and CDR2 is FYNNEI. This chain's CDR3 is CASSEDRGSREQYF. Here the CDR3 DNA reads TGTGCCAGCAGTGAGGACAGGGGGTCCCGCGAGCAGTACTTC.

The CDR3 DNA sequence: TGTGCCAGCAGCCAAGTAGCGGGGAGCTTCACAGATACGCAGTATTTT. This gives the protein CASSQVAGSFTDTQYF. V and J are TRBV14 and TRBJ2-3; 8 nucleotides align to TRBD2. Germline CDR1 reads SGHDN; CDR2 reads FVKESK. Losses at the gene ends were 1 base for V and 2 bases for J; bases not matched to a gene: 5. The CDR3 spans 16 residues.

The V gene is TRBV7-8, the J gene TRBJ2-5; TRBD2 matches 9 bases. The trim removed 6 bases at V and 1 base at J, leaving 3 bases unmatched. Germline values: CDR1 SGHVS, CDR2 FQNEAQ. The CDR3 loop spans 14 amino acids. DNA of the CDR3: TGTGCCAGCAGACTGACTAGCGGCCAAGAGACCCAGTACTTC. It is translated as CASRLTSGQETQYF. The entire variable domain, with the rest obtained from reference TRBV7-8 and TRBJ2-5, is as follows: GAGVSQSPRYKVAKRGQDVALRCDPISGHVSLFWYQQALGQGPEFLTYFQNEAQLDKSGLPSDRFFAERPEGSVSTLKIQRTQQEDSAVYLCASRLTSGQETQYFGPGTRLLVL.